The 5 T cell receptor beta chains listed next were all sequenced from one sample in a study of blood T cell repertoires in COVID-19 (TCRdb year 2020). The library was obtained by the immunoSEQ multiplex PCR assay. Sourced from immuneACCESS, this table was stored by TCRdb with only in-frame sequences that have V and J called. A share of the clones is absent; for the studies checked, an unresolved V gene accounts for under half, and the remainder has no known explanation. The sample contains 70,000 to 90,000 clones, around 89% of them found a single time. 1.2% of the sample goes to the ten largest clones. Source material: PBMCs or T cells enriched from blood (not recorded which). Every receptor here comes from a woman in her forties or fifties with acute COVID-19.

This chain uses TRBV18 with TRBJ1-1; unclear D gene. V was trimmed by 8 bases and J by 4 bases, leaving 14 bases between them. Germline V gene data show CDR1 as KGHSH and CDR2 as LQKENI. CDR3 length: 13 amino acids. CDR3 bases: TGTGCCAGCACCACAGATGTGGCCACTGAAGCTTTCTTT. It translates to CASTTDVATEAFF.

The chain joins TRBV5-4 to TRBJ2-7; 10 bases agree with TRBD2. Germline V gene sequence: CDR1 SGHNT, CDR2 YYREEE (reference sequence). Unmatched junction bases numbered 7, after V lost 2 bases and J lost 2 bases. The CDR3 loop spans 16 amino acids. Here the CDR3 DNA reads TGTGCCAGCAGCTTATCTAGCGGGAGACTGACCTACGAGCAGTACTTC. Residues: CASSLSSGRLTYEQYF.

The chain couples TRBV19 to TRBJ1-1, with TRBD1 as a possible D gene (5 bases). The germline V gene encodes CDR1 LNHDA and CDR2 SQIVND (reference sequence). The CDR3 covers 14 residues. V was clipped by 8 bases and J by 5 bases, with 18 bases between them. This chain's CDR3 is CASRRGSGGTEAFF. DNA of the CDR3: TGTGCCAGTCGACGAGGGTCCGGGGGAACTGAAGCTTTCTTT.

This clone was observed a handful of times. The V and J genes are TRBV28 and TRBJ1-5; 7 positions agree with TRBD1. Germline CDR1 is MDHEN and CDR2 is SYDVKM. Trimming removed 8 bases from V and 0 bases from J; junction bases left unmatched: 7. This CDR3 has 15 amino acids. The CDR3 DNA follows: TGTGCCAGCTTGGACAGGAGATATAGCAATCAGCCCCAGCATTTT. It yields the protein CASLDRRYSNQPQHF.

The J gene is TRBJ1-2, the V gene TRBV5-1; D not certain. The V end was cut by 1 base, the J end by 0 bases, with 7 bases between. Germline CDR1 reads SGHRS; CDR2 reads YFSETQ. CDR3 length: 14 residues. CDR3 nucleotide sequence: TGCGCCAGCAGCTTGCAGGAAGCTAACTATGGCTACACCTTC. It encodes CASSLQEANYGYTF.